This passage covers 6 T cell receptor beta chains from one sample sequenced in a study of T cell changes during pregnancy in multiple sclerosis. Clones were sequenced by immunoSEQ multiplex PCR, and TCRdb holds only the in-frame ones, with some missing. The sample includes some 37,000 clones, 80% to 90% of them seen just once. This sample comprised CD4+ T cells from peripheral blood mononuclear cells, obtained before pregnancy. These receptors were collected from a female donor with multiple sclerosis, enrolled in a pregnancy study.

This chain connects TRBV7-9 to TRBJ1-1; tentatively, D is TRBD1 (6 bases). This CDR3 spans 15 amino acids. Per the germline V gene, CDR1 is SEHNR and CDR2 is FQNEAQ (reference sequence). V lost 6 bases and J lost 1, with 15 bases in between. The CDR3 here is CASRFLTGRNTEAFF. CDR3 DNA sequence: TGTGCCAGCAGGTTCCTAACAGGGAGGAACACTGAAGCTTTCTTT.

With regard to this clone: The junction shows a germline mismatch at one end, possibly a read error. CDR3: CASSLTGDRGIEQYF. CDR3 nucleotide sequence: TGTGCCAGCAGCCTAACCGGGGACAGGGGGATCGAGCAGTACTTC. The chain employs TRBV7-3 and TRBJ2-7; 11 positions match TRBD1. Germline values: CDR1 SGHTA, CDR2 FQGTGA. This CDR3 has 15 residues.

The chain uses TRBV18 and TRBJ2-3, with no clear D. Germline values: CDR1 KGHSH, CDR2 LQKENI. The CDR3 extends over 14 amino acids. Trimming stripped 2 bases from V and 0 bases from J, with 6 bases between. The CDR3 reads CASSPFPSTDTQYF. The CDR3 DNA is TGTGCCAGCTCACCATTCCCAAGCACAGATACGCAGTATTTT.

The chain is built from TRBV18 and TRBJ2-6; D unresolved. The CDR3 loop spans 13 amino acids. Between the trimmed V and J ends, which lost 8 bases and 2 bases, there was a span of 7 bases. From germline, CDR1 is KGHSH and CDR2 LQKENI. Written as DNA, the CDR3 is TGTGCCAGCCTGCTACCTGGGGCCAACGTCCTGACTTTC. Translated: CASLLPGANVLTF.

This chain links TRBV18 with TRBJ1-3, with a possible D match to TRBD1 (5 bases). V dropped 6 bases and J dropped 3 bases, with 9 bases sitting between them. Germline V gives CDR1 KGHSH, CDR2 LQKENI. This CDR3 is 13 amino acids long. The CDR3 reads CASSLDSGNTIYF. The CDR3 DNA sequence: TGTGCCAGCTCGCTAGACAGTGGAAACACCATATATTTT.

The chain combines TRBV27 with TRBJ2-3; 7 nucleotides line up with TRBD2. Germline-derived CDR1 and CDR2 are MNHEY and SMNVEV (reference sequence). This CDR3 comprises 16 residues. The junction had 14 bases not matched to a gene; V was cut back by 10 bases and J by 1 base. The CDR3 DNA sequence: TGTGCCACTTCCTCCCCCCTAGCGGACCGCACAGATACGCAGTATTTT. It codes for CATSSPLADRTDTQYF.